The 19 T cell receptor beta chains reported below all come from one sample, sequenced in a study of pediatric ulcerative colitis. Method: immunoSEQ multiplex PCR; TCRdb's copy keeps in-frame clones and lacks some. The sample yields tens of thousands of clones, 85% to 90% seen once. The material sequenced was blood. Receptor source: a boy aged 10-17 years with severe ulcerative colitis.

This clone was observed a handful of times. The V and J genes are TRBV12-5 and TRBJ1-2, with D unresolved. Looked up from germline, CDR1 is LGHNT and CDR2 is FRNRAP. The V and J ends lost 0 bases and 0 bases respectively, with 8 bases between them. The CDR3 totals 15 residues. In nucleotides, the CDR3 is TGTGCTAGTGGTTTGGTACAACTAGCTAACTATGGCTACACCTTC. It translates to CASGLVQLANYGYTF.

This sequence joins TRBV30 and TRBJ1-4, with D uncertain. The CDR3 spans 13 residues. The V gene's germline CDR1 is GTSNPN and CDR2 SVGIG (reference sequence). V shed 4 bases and J shed 7 bases, with 13 bases lying between them. As DNA, the CDR3 is TGTGCCTGGACTGGGGAACTGGGTGAAAAACTGTTTTTT. Its protein product is CAWTGELGEKLFF. The variable domain in full, with the rest retrieved from reference TRBV30 and TRBJ1-4, is SQTIHQWPATLVQPVGSPLSLECTVEGTSNPNLYWYRQAAGRGLQLLFYSVGIGQISSEVPQNLSASRPQDRQFILSSKKLLLSDSGFYLCAWTGELGEKLFFGSGTQLSVL.

This clone was found once. At one boundary the junction diverges from the germline segment, which might be a read error. This rearrangement joins TRBV7-7 to TRBJ2-3; no definite D call. The CDR3 is 15 residues long. Germline assignment: CDR1 SSHAT and CDR2 FNYEAQ (reference sequence). CDR3 amino acids: CASSESLTRPDTQYF. The CDR3 DNA follows: TGTGCTAGCAGCGAATCCCTGACACGCCCAGATACGCAGTATTTT.

The genes are TRBV14 and TRBJ2-5, with D possibly matching TRBD2 (5 bases). The CDR3 runs to 13 residues. V gave up 0 bases and J gave up 5 bases, with 7 bases separating them. Germline CDR1 SGHDN, CDR2 FVKESK. The CDR3 sequence is CASSQDRRETQYF. The CDR3 nucleotides read TGTGCCAGCAGCCAAGATAGGAGGGAGACCCAGTACTTC.

The rearrangement links TRBV30 to TRBJ2-1; D unresolved. The CDR3 is 14 residues long. CDR1 is GTSNPN, CDR2 SVGIG, per germline (reference sequence). With 1 base removed from V and 0 bases from J, the gap between germline ends came to 7 bases. The DNA for the CDR3 is TGTGCCTGGAGTGGGCTTAGCTCCTACAATGAGCAGTTCTTC. Amino acid sequence: CAWSGLSSYNEQFF.

A few counts support this clone. The gene calls are TRBV2 and TRBJ1-3; D is unresolved. CDR1 SNHLY and CDR2 FYNNEI come from the germline V gene. This CDR3 comprises 13 residues. Trimming pared 6 bases from V and 4 bases from J, leaving 10 bases between. The chain's CDR3 is CASRRGIGNTIYF. The CDR3, as DNA: TGTGCCAGCAGAAGAGGGATAGGAAACACCATATATTTT.

V usage is TRBV19 and J usage is TRBJ2-1; D ambiguous. Germline V lookup: CDR1 LNHDA, CDR2 SQIVND (reference sequence). The CDR3 has 13 residues. Trimming took 5 bases from V and 0 from J, leaving 5 bases between them. CDR3 DNA sequence: TGTGCCAGTAGTCGGGCCTCCTACAATGAGCAGTTCTTC. As protein: CASSRASYNEQFF.

This clone was observed a single time. The V and J genes are TRBV6-6 and TRBJ1-4, with D possibly matching TRBD1 (5 bases). Trimming stripped 2 bases from V and 7 bases from J, with 8 bases between. The germline CDR1 and CDR2 sequences are MNHNY and SVGAGI (reference sequence). This CDR3 contains 13 residues. The CDR3 sequence is CASSYRGGEKLFF. The CDR3 DNA sequence: TGTGCCAGCAGTTACAGGGGTGGTGAAAAACTGTTTTTT.

V is TRBV6-7 and J is TRBJ1-3; D remains unclear. TRBV6-7 is an ORF for which the function is uncertain. V gave up 2 bases and J gave up 4 bases, with 15 bases separating them. This CDR3 is 16 amino acids long. The CDR3 here is CASSYPRAHGGNTIYF. Here the CDR3 DNA reads TGTGCCAGCAGTTACCCCAGAGCCCATGGGGGAAACACCATATATTTT.

The V gene is TRBV2, the J gene TRBJ1-2; no firm D call. The CDR3 has 14 residues. Deletions cut 4 bases from V and 7 bases from J, with 16 bases between. Germline V gene data show CDR1 as SNHLY and CDR2 as FYNNEI. The CDR3 DNA is TGTGCCAGCAGTGTTCTGTCGGGGATGGGTGGCTACACCTTC. It encodes CASSVLSGMGGYTF.

V and J are TRBV18 and TRBJ2-4, with 10 bases fitting TRBD2. Germline V lookup: CDR1 KGHSH, CDR2 LQKENI. The CDR3 is 16 residues long. J gave up 6 bases and V 3 bases, and 8 bases lay outside the gene matches. CDR3 amino acids: CASSPASGRAANIQYF. The CDR3, as DNA: TGTGCCAGCTCACCTGCCAGCGGGAGGGCCGCAAACATTCAGTACTTC.

This clone was seen a few times. The J gene is TRBJ1-2, the V gene TRBV7-8; D might be TRBD1 (6 bases). CDR3 length: 17 residues. Germline loops: CDR1 SGHVS, CDR2 FQNEAQ. V was trimmed by 1 base and J by 1 base, leaving 16 bases between them. The CDR3 sequence is CASSLDVTGYLNYGYTF. The DNA of the CDR3 is TGTGCCAGCAGCTTAGACGTGACAGGTTACCTTAACTATGGCTACACCTTC.

The chain carries TRBV28 and TRBJ2-7, with 7 bases fitting TRBD1. Germline CDR1 reads MDHEN; CDR2 reads SYDVKM. After removal of 5 bases from V and 2 bases from J, the junction contained 3 bases not matched to a gene. The CDR3 length is 13 residues. The CDR3 region is CASSRDRPYEQYF. CDR3 DNA sequence: TGTGCCAGCAGTAGGGACAGACCCTACGAGCAGTACTTC.

The rearrangement joins TRBV6-5 to TRBJ2-2; 9 nucleotides align to TRBD2. Germline V gives CDR1 MNHEY, CDR2 SVGAGI. This CDR3 is built from 14 residues. V lost 6 bases, J lost 9 bases, and 8 bases stayed unmatched. The chain's CDR3 is CASSSGTSRRELFF. In nucleotides, the CDR3 is TGTGCCAGCAGCTCCGGGACTAGCCGGAGGGAGCTGTTTTTT.

The chain has TRBV13 and TRBJ2-7; perhaps TRBD2 as D (5 bases). Germline V gives CDR1 PRHDT, CDR2 FYEKMQ (reference sequence). The CDR3 totals 15 residues. V was pared by 3 bases and J by 0 bases, with 12 bases between. The CDR3 spells CASSFYGEFSYEQYF. CDR3 bases: TGTGCCAGCAGCTTTTACGGGGAGTTCTCCTACGAGCAGTACTTC.

V and J are TRBV7-3 and TRBJ2-1; perhaps D is TRBD1 or TRBD2 (6 bases each). The CDR3 length is 15 residues. V was trimmed by 0 bases and J by 9 bases, leaving 15 bases between them. Germline lookup yields CDR1 SGHTA and CDR2 FQGTGA. In nucleotides, the CDR3 is TGTGCCAGCAGCTTAACCGCAGGGGCCGGGGGTGAGCAGTTCTTC. Translated, it gives CASSLTAGAGGEQFF.

The J gene is TRBJ2-1, the V gene TRBV4-3, with TRBD2 matching 11 bases. Germline loops: CDR1 LGHNA, CDR2 YSLEER. CDR3 size: 16 residues. With 3 bases clipped from V and 9 bases from J, the junction kept 10 bases outside the gene matches. CDR3: CASSQGVAGGPIEQFF. In DNA form, the CDR3 reads TGCGCCAGCAGCCAGGGCGTAGCGGGAGGGCCCATTGAGCAGTTCTTC.

This chain uses TRBV18 with TRBJ2-1; the match to TRBD2 covers 13 bases. Germline V CDR1 and CDR2: KGHSH, LQKENI. After removal of 2 bases from V and 8 bases from J, the junction contained 9 bases not matched to a gene. The CDR3 is 17 amino acids. The CDR3 region has the DNA TGTGCCAGCTCACCAATACCCGGACTAGCGGGAGAGGATGAGCAGTTCTTC. Translation gives CASSPIPGLAGEDEQFF.

This clone is a singleton in its sample. V usage is TRBV10-2 and J usage is TRBJ2-1; possibly TRBD2 for D (5 bases). This CDR3 has 15 residues. The germline gives CDR1 WSHSY, CDR2 SAAADI. Between the trimmed V and J ends, which lost 2 bases and 0 bases, there was a span of 8 bases. The CDR3 reads CASSEGLSSYNEQFF. CDR3 nucleotides: TGCGCCAGCAGTGAGGGACTGAGCTCCTACAATGAGCAGTTCTTC.